Included here is one T cell receptor beta chain sequence, with context. This sample is drawn from a study of blood T cell repertoires in COVID-19. Across the study: Italy, Spain and the United States were the sources of the convalescent and acute COVID-19 samples. The cDNA or gDNA used as material had been derived from T cells, B-cell-depleted T cells, or PBMCs.

The data were produced by immunoSEQ multiplex PCR, yet TCRdb's version contains in-frame clones alone and is incomplete. The sample records about 120,000 clones, around 87% being singletons. The CDR3 has 16 amino acids. This TCR came from a woman between 45 and 60 years old with acute or convalescent COVID-19. Input material: peripheral blood. The chain is built from TRBV12-2 and TRBJ1-5; the table gives TRBD1 as D, unverified against the DNA. TRBV12-2 is a documented pseudogene. For the CDR3, the DNA is TGTGCAAGTCGCCGTACGACAGGGCCTCTCAATCAGCCCCAGCATTTT. Amino acid sequence: CASRRTTGPLNQPQHF.